The present T cell receptor beta chain was sequenced within a study of T cell responses to AZD1222 COVID-19 vaccine. Losses at the gene ends were 4 bases for V and 2 bases for J; bases not matched to a gene: 3. The CDR3 is 15 amino acids. Germline-derived CDR1 and CDR2 are SGHRS and YFSETQ. Comment on this clone: The antigen remains undetermined.

Profiled with immunoSEQ multiplex PCR; TCRdb holds only in-frame clones, not every one. In the table there are about 140,000 clones, more than 90% of which are singletons. Points from the study as a whole: With dominance at 160-218 and 743-854, vaccine-associated CD4 TCRs spanned spike. Spike-specific TCR breadth and depth went up after people got two AZD1222 doses. White British donors predominated, females outnumbered males, and clonal diversity was possibly underestimated.

The clonotype originates from an adult in good health. The chain employs TRBV5-1 and TRBJ2-2; TRBD2 matches 9 bases. This specimen was peripheral blood, taken on day 0 of AZD1222 vaccination. This CDR3 reads CASSPGTSNTGELFF. Written as DNA, the CDR3 is TGCGCCAGCAGCCCAGGGACTAGCAACACCGGGGAGCTGTTTTTT.